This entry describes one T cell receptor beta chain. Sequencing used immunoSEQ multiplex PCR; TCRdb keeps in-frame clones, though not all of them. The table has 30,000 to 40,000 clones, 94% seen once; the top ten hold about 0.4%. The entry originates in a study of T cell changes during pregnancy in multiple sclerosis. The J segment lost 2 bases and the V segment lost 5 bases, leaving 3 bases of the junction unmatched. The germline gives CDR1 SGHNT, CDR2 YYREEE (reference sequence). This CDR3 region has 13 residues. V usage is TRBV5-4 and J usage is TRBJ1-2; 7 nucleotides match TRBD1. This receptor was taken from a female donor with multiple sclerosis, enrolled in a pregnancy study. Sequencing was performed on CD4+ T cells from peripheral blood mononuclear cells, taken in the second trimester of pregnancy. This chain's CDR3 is CASSLDRNYGYTF. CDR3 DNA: TGTGCCAGCAGTCTGGACAGGAACTATGGCTACACCTTC.